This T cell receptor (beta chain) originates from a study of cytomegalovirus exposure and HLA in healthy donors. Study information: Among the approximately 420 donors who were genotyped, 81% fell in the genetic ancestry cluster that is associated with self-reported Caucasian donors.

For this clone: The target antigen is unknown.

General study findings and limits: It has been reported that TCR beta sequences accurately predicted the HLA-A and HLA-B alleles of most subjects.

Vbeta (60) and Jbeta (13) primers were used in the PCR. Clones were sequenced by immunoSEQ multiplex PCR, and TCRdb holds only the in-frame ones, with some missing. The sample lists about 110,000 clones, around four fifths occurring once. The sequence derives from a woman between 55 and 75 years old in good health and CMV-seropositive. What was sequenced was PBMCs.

CDR3 nucleotide sequence: TGTGCCAGCAGTTACTCCGACAGGGACTATGGCTACACCTTC. Translated: CASSYSDRDYGYTF. V gene TRBV6-5 combines with J gene TRBJ1-2, with 7 nucleotides matching TRBD1. CDR3 length: 14 amino acids. After removal of 0 bases from V and 3 bases from J, the junction contained 1 base not matched to a gene. Germline values: CDR1 MNHEY, CDR2 SVGAGI.